Following are 32 T cell receptor beta chains from one sample sequenced in a study of vaccination and CD4 T cells after COVID-19. A single record per CDR3 protein comes from TCRdb applying MiXCR to the PCR reads. This sample has approximately 17,000 distinct CDR3 sequences, with 50% to 65% found just once. The sample consisted of CD4+ T cells from blood, taken after SARS-CoV-2 vaccination. The receptors were sampled from a human donor who had recovered from COVID-19.

The chain carries TRBV19 and TRBJ1-5; D not resolved. Germline V gives CDR1 LNHDA, CDR2 SQIVND (reference sequence). V was shortened by 6 bases and J by 4 bases, with 7 bases between the two germline ends. The CDR3 consists of 12 residues. The DNA of the CDR3 is TGTGCCAGTAGCCTAACGAATCAGCCCCAGCATTTT. The encoded protein is CASSLTNQPQHF. The full variable domain, its missing parts supplied by reference TRBV19 and TRBJ1-5, is DGGITQSPKYLFRKEGQNVTLSCEQNLNHDAMYWYRQDPGQGLRLIYYSQIVNDFQKGDIAEGYSVSREKKESFPLTVTSAQKNPTAFYLCASSLTNQPQHFGDGTRLSIL.

The CDR3 sequence is CSVPLPRSMNTEAFF. The CDR3 DNA reads TGCAGTGTCCCATTACCCCGATCCATGAACACTGAAGCTTTCTTT. This sequence joins TRBV20-1 and TRBJ1-1; D is uncertain. This CDR3 spans 15 amino acids. Deletions cut 7 bases from V and 0 bases from J, with 18 bases between. From germline, CDR1 is DFQATT and CDR2 SNEGSKA (reference sequence).

This clonotype appeared a few times. This rearrangement joins TRBV20-1 to TRBJ1-2; D might be TRBD1 (6 bases). This CDR3 region has 13 residues. Germline-derived CDR1 and CDR2 are DFQATT and SNEGSKA (reference sequence). Trimming stripped 6 bases from V and 1 base from J, with 12 bases between. The CDR3: CSASGTNNYGYTF. The CDR3 DNA sequence: TGCAGTGCCAGTGGGACAAATAACTATGGCTACACCTTC.

This chain connects TRBV7-3 to TRBJ2-2, with D tentatively TRBD1 (5 bases). CDR3 size: 16 residues. Trimming took 6 bases from V and 6 from J, leaving 20 bases between them. Per germline, CDR1 SGHTA and CDR2 FQGTGA. The CDR3 spells CASRRSYRSNAGELFF. CDR3 nucleotide sequence: TGTGCCAGCAGACGGAGCTACAGGTCGAATGCCGGGGAGCTGTTTTTT.

A few counts support this clonotype. The chain recombines TRBV28 with TRBJ1-1, with D maybe TRBD1 (6 bases). The CDR3 loop spans 12 amino acids. V was clipped by 4 bases and J by 10 bases, with 13 bases between them. Per the germline V gene, CDR1 is MDHEN and CDR2 is SYDVKM. CDR3 loop: CASSSGTRRAFF. CDR3 coding DNA: TGTGCCAGCAGTTCCGGGACAAGAAGAGCTTTCTTT.

The chain combines TRBV6-2 or TRBV6-3 with TRBJ2-4, with D uncertain. The CDR3 has 12 amino acids. Trimming took 4 bases from V and 6 from J, leaving 7 bases between them. Germline assignment: CDR1 MNHEY and CDR2 SVGEGT. Here the CDR3 DNA reads TGTGCCAGCAGTTCACAGATAAACATTCAGTACTTC. Translated: CASSSQINIQYF.

This clonotype was seen a handful of times. This sequence joins TRBV7-9 and TRBJ2-1, with D hard to call. Germline V gene sequence: CDR1 SEHNR, CDR2 FQNEAQ (reference sequence). CDR3 length: 14 residues. The V and J ends lost 1 base and 0 bases respectively, with 4 bases between them. The CDR3 DNA reads TGTGCCAGCAGCTTAGACAGCTCCTACAATGAGCAGTTCTTC. It is translated as CASSLDSSYNEQFF.

The chain recombines TRBV6-1 with TRBJ1-2, with TRBD1 identical over 7 bases. From germline, CDR1 is MNHNS and CDR2 SASEGT. This CDR3 is 14 amino acids long. V was pared by 4 bases and J by 7 bases, with 9 bases of the junction left unmatched. The chain's CDR3 is CASSVTQGEGGYTF. The CDR3 DNA reads TGTGCCAGCAGTGTTACGCAGGGGGAGGGTGGCTACACCTTC.

V usage is TRBV18 and J usage is TRBJ1-5; D is uncertain. The CDR3 loop spans 14 amino acids. V lost 2 bases to trimming and J lost 0 bases, with 5 bases between them. Per germline, CDR1 KGHSH and CDR2 LQKENI. The CDR3 region is CASSPGNSNQPQHF. CDR3 DNA: TGTGCCAGCTCACCAGGCAATAGCAATCAGCCCCAGCATTTT.

The V gene is TRBV7-3, the J gene TRBJ2-2, with no clear D. Trimming left V 5 bases short and J 6 bases short, with 10 bases between. This CDR3 region has 13 residues. CDR1 and CDR2 (germline): SGHTA, FQGTGA. CDR3 protein: CASSTRSAGELFF. The CDR3 DNA follows: TGTGCCAGCAGCACCCGTTCGGCCGGGGAGCTGTTTTTT. Full variable domain (outside the CDR3, taken from reference TRBV7-3 and TRBJ2-2): GAGVSQTPSNKVTEKGKYVELRCDPISGHTALYWYRQSLGQGPEFLIYFQGTGAADDSGLPNDRFFAVRPEGSVSTLKIQRTERGDSAVYLCASSTRSAGELFFGEGSRLTVL.

The chain recombines TRBV30 with TRBJ1-5; D gene uncertain. V was trimmed by 2 bases and J by 4 bases, leaving 15 bases between them. Germline V gene sequence: CDR1 GTSNPN, CDR2 SVGIG (reference sequence). This CDR3 contains 15 residues. The chain's CDR3 is CAWSYGSSRNQPQHF. The CDR3 DNA follows: TGTGCCTGGAGTTACGGGAGTAGTCGGAATCAGCCCCAGCATTTT.

J is TRBJ1-5 and V is TRBV19; perhaps TRBD1 as D (6 bases). Trimming stripped 1 base from V and 4 bases from J, with 11 bases between. This CDR3 is 15 amino acids long. Per the germline V gene, CDR1 is LNHDA and CDR2 is SQIVND (reference sequence). CDR3 region: CASSIVGGPNQPQHF. The CDR3 DNA sequence: TGTGCCAGTAGTATAGTAGGGGGACCTAATCAGCCCCAGCATTTT.

This chain joins TRBV14 and TRBJ1-5, with D unclear. The CDR3 spans 13 residues. CDR1 and CDR2 from the germline V gene are SGHDN and FVKESK. The ends were cut back, 6 bases at V and 0 bases at J, with 6 bases in the middle. CDR3 in DNA: TGTGCCAGCAGTCAGAATAGCAATCAGCCCCAGCATTTT. Translated, it gives CASSQNSNQPQHF. Complete variable domain (other parts from reference TRBV14 and TRBJ1-5): EAGVTQFPSHSVIEKGQTVTLRCDPISGHDNLYWYRRVMGKEIKFLLHFVKESKQDESGMPNNRFLAERTGGTYSTLKVQPAELEDSGVYFCASSQNSNQPQHFGDGTRLSIL.

This chain links TRBV5-5 with TRBJ1-2; D may be TRBD1 (5 bases). The length of the CDR3 is 15 residues. In germline, CDR1 is SGHKS, CDR2 YYEKEE (reference sequence). Trimming took off 0 bases at V and 4 bases at J, with 13 bases between the two ends. CDR3 bases: TGTGCCAGCAGCTTGGTGGTGGGGGGGACCTATGGCTACACCTTC. Translating gives CASSLVVGGTYGYTF.

This clonotype turned up a few times. The chain combines TRBV4-3 with TRBJ1-1; possible D gene TRBD1, 6 bases. Trimming cost V 0 bases and J 4 bases, with 6 bases left between them. CDR3 length equals 13 residues. Germline assignment: CDR1 LGHNA and CDR2 YSLEER. Here the CDR3 reads CASSQETGTEAFF. The CDR3 coding sequence is TGCGCCAGCAGCCAAGAGACAGGCACTGAAGCTTTCTTT.

The V and J genes are TRBV6-1 and TRBJ1-2, with 7 bases aligning to TRBD1. The V gene's germline CDR1 is MNHNS and CDR2 SASEGT. This CDR3 spans 15 amino acids. V was clipped by 1 base and J by 4 bases; unmatched bases: 6. DNA for the CDR3: TGTGCCAGCAGTGAAGGAGGAGGGGGCGCCTATGGCTACACCTTC. Translation gives CASSEGGGGAYGYTF.

The chain couples TRBV5-4 to TRBJ2-7; 9 nucleotides match TRBD1. The CDR3 covers 16 residues. Germline V gene lookup returns CDR1 SGHNT and CDR2 YYREEE (reference sequence). Germline trimming cut 1 base from V and 6 bases from J; bases unmatched to any gene: 11. The CDR3 protein is CASSLFSGTGTSEQYF. CDR3 sequence (DNA): TGTGCCAGCAGCTTGTTTTCAGGGACAGGGACATCCGAGCAGTACTTC. The entire variable domain, with the rest obtained from reference TRBV5-4 and TRBJ2-7, is as follows: ETGVTQSPTHLIKTRGQQVTLRCSSQSGHNTVSWYQQALGQGPQFIFQYYREEENGRGNFPPRFSGLQFPNYSSELNVNALELDDSALYLCASSLFSGTGTSEQYFGPGTRLTVT.

V usage is TRBV7-2 and J usage is TRBJ1-2; the match to TRBD1 covers 7 bases. The CDR3 consists of 17 residues. The ends lost 1 base at V and 2 bases at J; junction bases unmatched: 10. Germline V gives CDR1 SGHTA, CDR2 FQGNSA. The CDR3 protein is CASSLGGTVESNYGYTF. The DNA of the CDR3 is TGTGCCAGCAGCTTAGGTGGGACAGTCGAGTCGAACTATGGCTACACCTTC.

The J gene is TRBJ2-3, the V gene TRBV20-1, with 7 bases identical to TRBD2. Germline loops: CDR1 DFQATT, CDR2 SNEGSKA (reference sequence). The CDR3 length is 14 residues. The CDR3 loop reads CSVRGVEGTDTQYF. The CDR3 nucleotides read TGCAGCGTTCGGGGGGTCGAGGGCACAGATACGCAGTATTTT.

This clonotype has only a few counts. The chain combines TRBV21-1 with TRBJ1-1; TRBD1 is the table's D call and was not checked against the DNA. TRBV21-1 is reported as a pseudogene. The CDR3 consists of 14 residues. The CDR3 spells CASSKKWSPREAFF. The CDR3 coding sequence is TGTGCCAGCAGCAAGAAATGGTCCCCCAGAGAAGCTTTCTTT.

This sequence joins TRBV10-3 and TRBJ2-3; 9 bases are shared with TRBD1. The length of the CDR3 is 15 residues. J lost 4 bases, V lost 3 bases, and 5 bases had no gene match. Germline CDR1 and CDR2: ENHRY and SYGVKD. The CDR3 loop is CAISEGTGIPDTQYF. The CDR3 DNA reads as TGTGCCATCAGTGAAGGGACAGGGATCCCAGATACGCAGTATTTT.

The chain is built from TRBV20-1 and TRBJ2-7, with D possibly TRBD2 on 5 matching bases. This CDR3 region has 15 residues. Trimming pared 4 bases from V and 5 bases from J, leaving 21 bases between. CDR1 is DFQATT, CDR2 SNEGSKA, per germline (reference sequence). DNA of the CDR3: TGCAGTGCTATTCCCAAGACTACCCGTTGGAACGAGCAGTACTTC. This translates into CSAIPKTTRWNEQYF.

The chain is built from TRBV19 and TRBJ1-1; TRBD1 matches 8 bases. CDR1 is LNHDA and CDR2 is SQIVND in the germline V gene (reference sequence). The CDR3 spans 11 residues. Germline trimming cut 7 bases from V and 11 bases from J; bases unmatched to any gene: 6. The CDR3: CASKSRDRAFF. CDR3 sequence (DNA): TGTGCCAGTAAAAGCCGGGACAGGGCTTTCTTT.

A few counts support this clonotype. The chain combines TRBV7-9 with TRBJ1-3; no clear D gene. Deletions cut 0 bases from V and 2 bases from J, with 5 bases between. The length of the CDR3 is 14 residues. Germline CDR1 is SEHNR and CDR2 is FQNEAQ (reference sequence). The chain's CDR3 is CASSLAVPGNTIYF. In DNA, the CDR3 is TGTGCCAGCAGCTTAGCGGTCCCTGGAAACACCATATATTTT. Drawing the rest from reference TRBV7-9 and TRBJ1-3, the complete variable domain is DTGVSQNPRHKITKRGQNVTFRCDPISEHNRLYWYRQTLGQGPEFLTYFQNEAQLEKSRLLSDRFSAERPKGSFSTLEIQRTEQGDSAMYLCASSLAVPGNTIYFGEGSWLTVV.

J is TRBJ2-2 and V is TRBV12-3 or TRBV12-4, with 12 positions matching TRBD2. The CDR3 is made up of 16 amino acids. V was pared by 4 bases and J by 2 bases, with 2 bases of the junction left unmatched. CDR3 sequence (DNA): TGTGCCAGCAGTTCCGGACTAGCGGGAAACACCGGGGAGCTGTTTTTT. It yields the protein CASSSGLAGNTGELFF.

The chain links TRBV7-6 to TRBJ2-2; TRBD2 agrees at 10 bases. The CDR3 covers 20 residues. Germline assignment: CDR1 SGHVS and CDR2 FNYEAQ. After removal of 2 bases from V and 6 bases from J, the junction contained 18 bases not matched to a gene. The CDR3 DNA follows: TGTGCCAGCAGCTTAAGTATCGCGGCTAGCGGGAGTGTTTCGGCCGGGGAGCTGTTTTTT. Its translation is CASSLSIAASGSVSAGELFF.

The rearrangement links TRBV6-5 to TRBJ2-1, with a possible D match to TRBD1 (5 bases). Germline V gene data show CDR1 as MNHEY and CDR2 as SVGAGI. The CDR3 loop spans 14 amino acids. Deletions cut 0 bases from V and 2 bases from J, with 5 bases between. The CDR3 bases are TGTGCCAGCAGTTACTCGACAGCCTACAATGAGCAGTTCTTC. Its protein product is CASSYSTAYNEQFF.

This clonotype was seen a handful of times. The chain joins TRBV19 to TRBJ1-2; unclear D gene. V dropped 5 bases and J dropped 2 bases, with 6 bases sitting between them. The length of the CDR3 is 12 residues. Germline lookup yields CDR1 LNHDA and CDR2 SQIVND (reference sequence). In DNA form, the CDR3 reads TGTGCCAGTAGTTCAGGAAACTATGGCTACACCTTC. It codes for CASSSGNYGYTF.

This chain links TRBV20-1 with TRBJ1-6, with no clear D. Trimming shortened V by 0 bases and J by 6 bases, and 15 bases separated the two germline ends. The CDR3 spans 16 residues. In germline, CDR1 is DFQATT, CDR2 SNEGSKA (reference sequence). The CDR3 protein is CSARDPVAGTNSPLHF. The CDR3 nucleotides read TGCAGTGCTAGAGATCCCGTGGCAGGAACTAATTCACCCCTCCACTTT.

This clonotype appeared a few times. This chain links TRBV30 with TRBJ2-2, with D possibly TRBD2 on 6 matching bases. The CDR3 consists of 13 residues. V was clipped by 0 bases and J by 7 bases, with 9 bases between them. Germline CDR1 reads GTSNPN; CDR2 reads SVGIG (reference sequence). The chain's CDR3 is CAWSVLGGGELFF. The CDR3 DNA follows: TGTGCCTGGAGTGTACTGGGGGGCGGGGAGCTGTTTTTT.

The chain combines TRBV15 with TRBJ2-3, with D possibly matching TRBD2 (5 bases). The germline gives CDR1 LNHNV, CDR2 YYDKDF (reference sequence). The CDR3 has 14 residues. V lost 6 bases to trimming and J lost 1 base, with 11 bases between them. The CDR3 region is CATRLDGGTDTQYF. CDR3 DNA sequence: TGTGCCACCAGACTGGACGGGGGCACAGATACGCAGTATTTT.

This clonotype has a single count. The chain uses TRBV10-3 and TRBJ1-1; D call uncertain. In germline, CDR1 is ENHRY, CDR2 SYGVKD. V was clipped by 3 bases and J by 10 bases, with 12 bases between them. This CDR3 is 12 amino acids long. The CDR3 sequence is CAISDSRLRAFF. CDR3 in DNA: TGTGCCATCAGTGACTCCCGGCTTCGAGCTTTCTTT.